This T cell receptor beta chain was found in a study of blood T cell repertoires in COVID-19. Turning to the study itself: Sites across the United States, Italy and Spain contributed samples from acute and convalescent COVID-19.

Here immunoSEQ multiplex PCR was the method, and the copy in TCRdb shows in-frame clones only, minus some. The repertoire has some 300,000 clones, around nine tenths of them found once; the top ten carry roughly 1.3%. The V end lost 2 bases, the J end lost 5 bases, and 10 bases lay between the germline ends. The CDR3 is 14 amino acids. CDR1 and CDR2 (germline): MNHNS, SASEGT. The specimen sequenced was peripheral blood. The clonotype comes from a man in his 70s with acute or convalescent COVID-19. The rearrangement uses TRBV6-1 and TRBJ1-5, with unresolved D. The CDR3, as DNA: TGTGCCAGCAGTGAATACGGGTCCTATCAGCCCCAGCATTTT. Translating it yields CASSEYGSYQPQHF.